This TCR beta chain was sequenced for a study of shared clonotypes between healthy human individuals. The study's findings and limits: Clonotypes which were not shared had lower generation probabilities than clonotypes that all four donors shared.

As for this clone: Its antigen remains unidentified.

Several immunoSEQ plates received, in even portions, the genomic DNA of each subset. Replicate PCRs from sorted subsets contained roughly 190 ng DNA, which is around 30,000 T cell genomes. Per the study methods: Filtering of immunoSEQ junctional sequences could not match full-length read filtering. Clones were read by immunoSEQ multiplex PCR, and TCRdb kept only the in-frame ones, dropping some. V, J and clone size reflect that table, while D and trimming were determined from the DNA. The data show over 2 million clones, with 85% to 95% seen just once and around 0.13% held by the top ten. Specimen: naive CD4+ T cells sorted from blood. The subset denotes: CD45RA+ positively selected. The clonotype was recovered from a man between 18 and 35 years old in good health.

The CDR3 DNA reads TGCAGCGTTGTAGGGGCAGGAGACACTGAAGCTTTCTTT. Its protein product is CSVVGAGDTEAFF. The chain uses TRBV29-1 and TRBJ1-1, with D perhaps TRBD1 (5 bases). V was shortened by 4 bases and J by 3 bases, with 12 bases between the two germline ends. The CDR3 covers 13 residues. Looked up from germline, CDR1 is SQVTM and CDR2 is ANQGSEA.